This TCR beta chain was retrieved from a study of blood T cell repertoires in COVID-19. Overall study: Material from acute and convalescent COVID-19 was sourced from the United States, Italy and Spain. T cells, B-cell-depleted T cells, or PBMCs provided the cDNA or gDNA that served as material.

Original handling: Amplification with reference gene primers provided the estimates of nucleated cell counts. The method was immunoSEQ multiplex PCR; TCRdb's version includes in-frame clones alone and lacks a portion of them. That table supplies the V and J calls and clone size; D and trimming were determined from the DNA. The sample gives roughly 220,000 clones, 84% of which show up once; about 20% is in the top ten. The trim removed 4 bases at V and 6 bases at J, leaving 13 bases unmatched. This CDR3 has 18 amino acids. Looked up from germline, CDR1 is SGHKS and CDR2 is YYEKEE (reference sequence).

The sequenced material came from peripheral blood. The receptor was isolated from a man under 40 with active or convalescent COVID-19. The V and J genes are TRBV5-5 and TRBJ2-1; 13 bases align to TRBD2. The CDR3 nucleotides are TGTGCCAGCAGCATTAGACTAGCGGGAGGAGATTCCGGCAATGAGCAGTTCTTC. Encoded protein: CASSIRLAGGDSGNEQFF.